The entry below describes one T cell receptor beta chain. No antigen is known for it. The source of the sample is a study of shared clonotypes between healthy human individuals. Looking at the study overall: Donors consisted of a couple of women and three men between 18 and 49. Study-level findings and limits: Non-shared clonotypes had lower generation probabilities than those shared by all four donors. Sorted-subset sequencing, rarefaction showed, was incomplete despite large depth.

The table came from immunoSEQ multiplex PCR; TCRdb's copy has only in-frame clones and leaves some out. The sample lists fewer than 400,000 clones, approximately 79% seen once, with about a tenth in the top ten. Adults of Caucasian background living in Nashville, Tennessee made up all donors. The V end lost 3 bases, the J end lost 0 bases, and 14 bases lay between the germline ends. Germline loops: CDR1 KGHSH, CDR2 LQKENI. This CDR3 has 16 residues. The sequence was collected from a man aged 30-40 years in good health. The chain is built from TRBV18 and TRBJ1-2; a possible D gene is TRBD1 (5 bases). Sequences were obtained from memory CD4+ T cells sorted from blood. Subset noted: CD45RA-negative fraction. The CDR3 DNA reads TGTGCCAGCTCACCCACCGCGACAGACGCTAACTATGGCTACACCTTC. Translation: CASSPTATDANYGYTF.